This TCR beta chain emerged from a study of T cell clonotyping in hematopoietic cell transplantation (dated by TCRdb to about 2021). Concerning the study at large: In the study, approximately 140 blood samples were gathered from approximately 33 consecutive transplant recipients and their related donors. Patient recruitment ran from late 2015 to early 2017, and follow-up continued until late 2020 or death. Broad study findings and their caveats: The sample size was limited, and CD4 and CD8 repertoire contributions could not be separated because cells were not sorted. Donor and pretransplant recipient Inverse Simpson Index values predicted broader posttransplant TCR repertoire diversity. Only a small fraction of recipient repertoires overlapped donor repertoires, with over 97% appearing de novo at the given depth. A decrease in recipient TCR diversity was observed after transplant, and a progressive increase in pathologically expanded clonotypes was seen from day 30 to day 180.

The immunoSEQ assay, a bias-controlled multiplex PCR using V- and J-specific primers, was used to amplify TCR beta CDR3 regions from genomic DNA. A second PCR step added a proprietary barcode and Illumina adapter sequences to the CDR3 amplicons. CDR3 libraries were sequenced on an Illumina MiSeq instrument. In the authors' own workflow: immunoSEQ Analyzer 3.0 was used for export and quality control, with R Bioconductor and Immunarch used for downstream analyses. Repertoire metrics were calculated using only productive rearrangements within the normalized downsampled data set. Clonotypes larger than 5 templates in the normalized cohort were defined as pathologically expanded. The Inverse Simpson Index was used to measure repertoire diversity. CMV-specificity analyses were carried out on the non-normalized data set to capture all clonotypes. Not all clones reach the TCRdb copy of this immuneACCESS table, which keeps in-frame sequences only. Checked studies attribute under half of the gap to unresolved V genes and leave the rest unexplained. The V and J calls and clone size were taken over from that table, and D and trimming were inferred from the DNA. For this sample there are about 43,000 clones; 95% appear just once. The ten top clones hold approximately 0.9% of the sample.

Blood samples for TCR beta sequencing were given by related transplant donors. Using Nuclei Lysis Solution, genomic DNA was extracted from unfractionated peripheral blood mononuclear cells that were either fresh or cryopreserved. As concerns this clone: This clone's antigen is unknown. The sample holds no much larger clone one base away, and base qualities are not on file.

The CDR3 starts with the cysteine, ends with the phenylalanine, and has 14 residues. The DNA shown is the 42-base CDR3, in frame from base 1. Trimming takes 1 base from V and 0 bases from J, and the germline ends sit 7 bases apart. CDR1 and CDR2 are drawn from the germline V gene: SGHRS, YFSETQ. The V and J genes are TRBV5-1 and TRBJ1-1; the D gene cannot be named for sure. This sequence originates from a man aged 25 to 45 in good health. Some clones in this sample may be carry-over from other donors' samples. The sequenced material came from peripheral blood mononuclear cells. The nucleotides are TGCGCCAGCAGCTTGCCCGCTATGAACACTGAAGCTTTCTTT. The resulting protein is CASSLPAMNTEAFF.